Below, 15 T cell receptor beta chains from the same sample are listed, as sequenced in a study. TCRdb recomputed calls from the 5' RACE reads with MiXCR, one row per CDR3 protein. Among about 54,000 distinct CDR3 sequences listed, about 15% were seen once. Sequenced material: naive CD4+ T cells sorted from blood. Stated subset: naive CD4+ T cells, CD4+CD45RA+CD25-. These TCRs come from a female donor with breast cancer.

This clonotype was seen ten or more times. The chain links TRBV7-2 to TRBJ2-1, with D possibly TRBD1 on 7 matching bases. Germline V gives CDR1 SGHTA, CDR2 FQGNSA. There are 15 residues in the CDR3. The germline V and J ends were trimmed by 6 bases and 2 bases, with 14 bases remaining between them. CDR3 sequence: CASSGGGMTYNEQFF. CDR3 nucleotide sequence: TGTGCCAGCAGTGGAGGGGGCATGACCTACAATGAGCAGTTCTTC. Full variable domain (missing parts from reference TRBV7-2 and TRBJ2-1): GAGVSQSPSNKVTEKGKDVELRCDPISGHTALYWYRQSLGQGLEFLIYFQGNSAPDKSGLPSDRFSAERTGGSVSTLTIQRTQQEDSAVYLCASSGGGMTYNEQFFGPGTRLTVL.

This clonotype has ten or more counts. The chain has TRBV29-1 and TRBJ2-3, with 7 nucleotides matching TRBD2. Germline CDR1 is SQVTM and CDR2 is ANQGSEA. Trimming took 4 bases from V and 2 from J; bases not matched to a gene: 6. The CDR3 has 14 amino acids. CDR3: CSVAKGGSTDTQYF. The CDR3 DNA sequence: TGCAGCGTTGCTAAGGGAGGGTCCACAGATACGCAGTATTTT.

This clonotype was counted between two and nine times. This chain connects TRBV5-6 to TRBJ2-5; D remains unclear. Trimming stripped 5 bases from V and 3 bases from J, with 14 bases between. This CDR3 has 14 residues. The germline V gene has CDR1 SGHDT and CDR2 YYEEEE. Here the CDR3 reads CASSLSPGEETQYF. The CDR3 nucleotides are TGTGCCAGCAGTTTGAGCCCCGGAGAAGAGACCCAGTACTTC.

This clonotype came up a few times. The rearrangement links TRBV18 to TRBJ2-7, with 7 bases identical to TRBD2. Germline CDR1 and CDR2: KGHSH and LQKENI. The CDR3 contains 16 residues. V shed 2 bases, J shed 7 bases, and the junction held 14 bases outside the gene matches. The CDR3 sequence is CASSPTLGGSSGEQYF. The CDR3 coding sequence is TGTGCCAGCTCACCAACTCTGGGCGGGAGCTCCGGGGAGCAGTACTTC.

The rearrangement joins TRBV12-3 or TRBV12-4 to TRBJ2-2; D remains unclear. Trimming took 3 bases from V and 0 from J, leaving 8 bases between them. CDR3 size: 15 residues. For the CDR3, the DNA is TGTGCCAGCAGTTTGCAACTCGCGAACACCGGGGAGCTGTTTTTT. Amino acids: CASSLQLANTGELFF.

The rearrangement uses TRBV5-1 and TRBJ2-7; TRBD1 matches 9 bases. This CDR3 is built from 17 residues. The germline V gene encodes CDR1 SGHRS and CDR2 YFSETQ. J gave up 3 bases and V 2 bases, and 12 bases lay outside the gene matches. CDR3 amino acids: CASSLRGGAGQGYEQYF. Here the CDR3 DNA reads TGCGCCAGCAGCTTAAGAGGAGGAGCGGGACAGGGCTACGAGCAGTACTTC.

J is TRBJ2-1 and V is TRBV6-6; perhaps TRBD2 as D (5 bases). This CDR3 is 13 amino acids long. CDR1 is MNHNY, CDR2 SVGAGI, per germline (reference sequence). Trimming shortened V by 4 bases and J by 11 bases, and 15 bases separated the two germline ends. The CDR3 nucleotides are TGTGCCAGCAGTTCCCCCGGGATTAGAAAGCAGTTCTTC. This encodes CASSSPGIRKQFF.

The CDR3 spells CATSDSGTGGPLGEQFF. CDR3 sequence (DNA): TGTGCCACCAGTGACTCCGGGACAGGGGGGCCTTTAGGTGAGCAGTTCTTC. The chain recombines TRBV24-1 with TRBJ2-1; 11 nucleotides match TRBD1. The CDR3 totals 17 residues. The junction had 13 bases not matched to a gene; V was cut back by 4 bases and J by 9 bases. Germline V gives CDR1 KGHDR, CDR2 SFDVKD.

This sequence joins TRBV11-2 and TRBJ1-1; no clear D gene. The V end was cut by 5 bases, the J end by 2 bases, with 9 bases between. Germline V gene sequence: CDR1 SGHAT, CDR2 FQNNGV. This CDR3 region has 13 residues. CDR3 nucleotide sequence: TGTGCCAGCAGCCCGGAACCCAACACTGAAGCTTTCTTT. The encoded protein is CASSPEPNTEAFF.

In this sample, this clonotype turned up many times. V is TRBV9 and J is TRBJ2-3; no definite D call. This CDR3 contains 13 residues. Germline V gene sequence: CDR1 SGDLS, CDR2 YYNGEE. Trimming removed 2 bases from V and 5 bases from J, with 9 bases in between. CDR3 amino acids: CASSVIFGDTQYF. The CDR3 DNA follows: TGTGCCAGCAGCGTCATTTTTGGAGATACGCAGTATTTT.

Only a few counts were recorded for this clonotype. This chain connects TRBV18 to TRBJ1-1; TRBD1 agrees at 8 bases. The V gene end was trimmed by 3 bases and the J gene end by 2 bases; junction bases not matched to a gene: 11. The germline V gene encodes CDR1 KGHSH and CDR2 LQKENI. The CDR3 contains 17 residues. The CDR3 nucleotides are TGTGCCAGCTCACCCGGACAGGGTCGAGGGTATAACACTGAAGCTTTCTTT. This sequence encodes CASSPGQGRGYNTEAFF.

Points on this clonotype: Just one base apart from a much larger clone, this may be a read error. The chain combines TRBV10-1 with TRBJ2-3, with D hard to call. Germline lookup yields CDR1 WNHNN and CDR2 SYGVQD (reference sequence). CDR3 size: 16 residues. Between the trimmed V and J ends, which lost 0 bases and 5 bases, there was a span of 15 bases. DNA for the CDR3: TGCGCCAGCAGTGAGTCCACCCCCGGGCGCGGAGATACGCAGTATTTT. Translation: CASSESTPGRGDTQYF.

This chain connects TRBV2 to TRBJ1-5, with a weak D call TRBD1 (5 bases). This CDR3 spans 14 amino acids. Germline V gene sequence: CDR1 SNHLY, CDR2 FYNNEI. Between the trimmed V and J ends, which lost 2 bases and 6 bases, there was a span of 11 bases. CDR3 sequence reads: CASSETGGSQPQHF. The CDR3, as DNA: TGTGCCAGCAGTGAAACGGGGGGGAGTCAGCCCCAGCATTTT. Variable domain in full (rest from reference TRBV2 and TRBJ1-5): EPEVTQTPSHQVTQMGQEVILRCVPISNHLYFYWYRQILGQKVEFLVSFYNNEISEKSEIFDDQFSVERPDGSNFTLKIRSTKLEDSAMYFCASSETGGSQPQHFGDGTRLSIL.

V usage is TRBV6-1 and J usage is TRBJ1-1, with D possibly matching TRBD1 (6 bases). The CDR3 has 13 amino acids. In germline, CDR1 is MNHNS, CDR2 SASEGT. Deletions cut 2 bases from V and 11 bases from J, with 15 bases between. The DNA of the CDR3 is TGTGCCAGCAGTGAAAGGTCGGGAAGGGGGGCTTTCTTT. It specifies CASSERSGRGAFF.

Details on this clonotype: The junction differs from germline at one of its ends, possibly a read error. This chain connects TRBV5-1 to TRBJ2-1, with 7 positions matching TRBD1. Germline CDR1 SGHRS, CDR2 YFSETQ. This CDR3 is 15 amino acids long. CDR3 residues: CASSLLGGSYDEQFF. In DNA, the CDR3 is TGCGCCAGCAGCTTACTAGGGGGCTCCTACGATGAGCAGTTCTTC.